A selection of T cell receptor beta chains follows, all from one sample in a study of beta chain features in type 1 diabetes. This table comes from immunoSEQ multiplex PCR, and its TCRdb copy is limited to in-frame clones, with some not included. This sample has 400,000 or so clones, with around 9.6% found just once. Sequencing was done on a sample of central memory CD4+ T cells from blood. The receptor set was obtained from a man aged 25-45 years with type 1 diabetes. Both conserved end residues are part of each CDR3. Each record gives: clone size, J gene, D gene, V gene, CDR3 protein, CDR3 DNA. D genes are given only for firm matches. Not every row has a clone size; where given, it reads once, few, many or a size class.

.,TRBJ1-5,.,TRBV18,CASSPEGRNQPQHF,TGTGCCAGCTCACCAGAGGGGAGAAATCAGCCCCAGCATTTT
.,TRBJ2-1,.,TRBV5-6,CASSLSRVEQFF,TGTGCCAGCAGCTTGTCTCGCGTTGAGCAGTTCTTC
once,TRBJ2-1,.,TRBV4-2,CASSGLEASREQFF,TGTGCCAGCAGTGGCTTGGAAGCCTCCAGGGAGCAGTTCTTC
.,TRBJ2-1,TRBD1,TRBV7-3,CASSRGQGEVGFF,TGTGCCAGCAGTCGCGGACAGGGAGAAGTAGGGTTCTTC
few,TRBJ2-3,.,TRBV18,CASSPEGAALTDTQYF,TGTGCCAGCTCACCGGAAGGGGCCGCCCTCACAGATACGCAGTATTTT
few,TRBJ2-7,TRBD1,TRBV2,CASRDRGYEQYF,TGTGCCAGCCGTGACAGGGGGTACGAGCAGTACTTC
.,TRBJ2-3,.,TRBV10-1,CASSGELGLTPDTQYF,TGCGCCAGCAGTGGCGAATTGGGACTTACGCCAGATACGCAGTATTTT
few,TRBJ2-7,.,TRBV6-5,CASSYSPRGGYEQYF,TGTGCCAGCAGTTACTCGCCTCGGGGTGGCTACGAGCAGTACTTC
many,TRBJ1-1,.,TRBV10-2,CASSEWYRENTEAFF,TGCGCCAGCAGTGAGTGGTACAGGGAGAACACTGAAGCTTTCTTT
many,TRBJ2-3,TRBD2,TRBV23-1,CASSLPRLAGATDTQYF,TGCGCCAGCAGTCTCCCCCGACTAGCGGGAGCCACAGATACGCAGTATTTT
.,TRBJ2-1,TRBD2,TRBV11-3,CASSSSGRADEQFF,TGTGCCAGCAGCTCTAGCGGGAGGGCCGATGAGCAGTTCTTC
few,TRBJ2-1,TRBD2,TRBV5-1,CASSFGTSGGYNEQFF,TGCGCCAGCAGTTTCGGGACTAGCGGGGGGTACAATGAGCAGTTCTTC
.,TRBJ1-1,.,TRBV6-1,CASSEFAGGLTEAFF,TGTGCCAGCAGTGAATTTGCTGGAGGGCTCACTGAAGCTTTCTTT
few,TRBJ2-5,.,TRBV9,CASSVARQETQYF,TGTGCCAGCAGCGTAGCCAGACAAGAGACCCAGTACTTC
many,TRBJ1-2,TRBD1,TRBV6-1,CASSEYAGGYYGYTF,TGTGCCAGCAGTGAATACGCAGGGGGCTACTATGGCTACACCTTC
.,TRBJ2-1,TRBD2,TRBV5-1,CASSPRTSGSRESSYNEQFF,TGCGCCAGCAGCCCCCGGACTAGCGGGAGTAGGGAGAGCTCCTACAATGAGCAGTTCTTC
few,TRBJ2-1,TRBD2,TRBV6-5,CASSYSLAGVGNEQFF,TGTGCCAGCAGTTACTCCCTAGCGGGAGTGGGAAATGAGCAGTTCTTC
few,TRBJ2-5,TRBD2,TRBV2,CASSGLAGEGETQYF,TGTGCCAGCAGTGGACTAGCGGGAGAGGGGGAGACCCAGTACTTC
.,TRBJ2-1,.,TRBV5-1,CASSLDGSVGEQFF,TGCGCCAGCAGCTTGGACGGGTCAGTTGGTGAGCAGTTCTTC
.,TRBJ2-6,TRBD1,TRBV11-2,CASSPHGTGAHSGANVLTF,TGTGCCAGCAGCCCGCATGGGACAGGGGCACACTCTGGGGCCAACGTCCTGACTTTC
few,TRBJ2-7,.,TRBV28,CASVPGSGTYEQYF,TGTGCCAGCGTGCCTGGTAGCGGAACCTACGAGCAGTACTTC
.,TRBJ2-3,.,TRBV29-1,CSVSGLSSTDTQYF,TGCAGCGTATCGGGACTTTCAAGCACAGATACGCAGTATTTT
many,TRBJ2-3,.,TRBV11-2,CASSFSGHTQYF,TGTGCCAGCAGCTTTTCGGGTCATACGCAGTATTTT
.,TRBJ1-1,.,TRBV6-1,CASSLERDREAFF,TGTGCCAGCAGTCTCGAACGGGACCGAGAAGCTTTCTTT
few,TRBJ2-3,.,TRBV10-3,CAIGISTDTQYF,TGTGCCATCGGGATTAGCACAGATACGCAGTATTTT
.,TRBJ1-1,.,TRBV7-3,CASSLTGRNTEAFF,TGTGCCAGCAGCTTAACAGGGAGGAACACTGAAGCTTTCTTT
.,TRBJ2-2,.,TRBV19,CASSINKGTGELFF,TGTGCCAGTAGTATCAACAAGGGCACCGGGGAGCTGTTTTTT
.,TRBJ1-1,TRBD1,TRBV6-6,CASSTGTGAEAFF,TGTGCCAGCAGTACGGGCACAGGGGCTGAAGCTTTCTTT
few,TRBJ2-1,TRBD2,TRBV15,CATSRGLAARRSYNEQFF,TGTGCCACCAGCAGAGGACTAGCGGCCCGTCGCTCCTACAATGAGCAGTTCTTC
.,TRBJ1-2,.,TRBV11-2,CASSLVTETYGYTF,TGTGCCAGCAGCTTGGTCACAGAAACTTATGGCTACACCTTC
.,TRBJ1-5,TRBD1,TRBV19,CASRYRGLNQPQHF,TGTGCCAGTAGGTACAGGGGACTGAATCAGCCCCAGCATTTT
many,TRBJ2-2,.,TRBV10-3,CAIRPALNTGELFF,TGTGCCATCAGGCCAGCTTTGAACACCGGGGAGCTGTTTTTT
few,TRBJ2-2,.,TRBV9,CASSPRVGGFVEELFF,TGTGCCAGCAGCCCCCGGGTCGGCGGGTTTGTAGAGGAGCTGTTTTTT
.,TRBJ2-2,.,TRBV9,CASSVGGPPGELFF,TGTGCCAGCAGCGTAGGGGGCCCCCCCGGGGAGCTGTTTTTT
few,TRBJ1-2,TRBD1,TRBV25-1,CASSEGQGHGYTF,TGTGCCAGCAGTGAGGGACAGGGGCACGGCTACACCTTC
.,TRBJ2-7,.,TRBV11-2,CASSFQGGSYEQYF,TGTGCCAGCAGCTTCCAGGGTGGCTCCTACGAGCAGTACTTC
.,TRBJ2-1,.,TRBV9,CASSAPGHLRNEQFF,TGTGCCAGCAGCGCCCCGGGACACCTTCGCAATGAGCAGTTCTTC
many,TRBJ2-7,.,TRBV5-4,CASSANYEQYF,TGTGCCAGCAGCGCCAACTACGAGCAGTACTTC
few,TRBJ2-2,TRBD2,TRBV5-1,CASSFRLAGDGTGELFF,TGCGCCAGCAGCTTTAGACTAGCGGGAGATGGCACCGGGGAGCTGTTTTTT
few,TRBJ1-2,.,TRBV5-4,CASSLGVQREEGYTF,TGTGCCAGCAGCTTGGGGGTCCAACGGGAAGAGGGCTACACCTTC
.,TRBJ2-4,TRBD2,TRBV28,CASSLETSGFQYF,TGTGCCAGCAGTTTAGAGACTAGCGGGTTTCAGTACTTC
few,TRBJ2-5,TRBD1,TRBV5-1,CASSFDRGQGEETQYF,TGCGCCAGCAGCTTTGACCGTGGTCAGGGGGAGGAGACCCAGTACTTC
once,TRBJ2-5,TRBD1,TRBV5-4,CASSLGSGTGEETQYF,TGTGCCAGCAGCTTGGGTTCCGGGACAGGGGAAGAGACCCAGTACTTC
few,TRBJ2-2,.,TRBV6-5,CASSYLTNTGELFF,TGTGCCAGCAGTTACCTGACAAACACCGGGGAGCTGTTTTTT
few,TRBJ2-3,TRBD1,TRBV28,CASSSTGDGFTDTQYF,TGTGCCAGCAGTTCGACAGGGGATGGGTTCACAGATACGCAGTATTTT
few,TRBJ1-1,.,TRBV6-5,CASSEGIENTEAFF,TGTGCCAGCAGTGAAGGGATAGAGAACACTGAAGCTTTCTTT
.,TRBJ2-5,TRBD2,TRBV11-2,CASSLGQSSGSQETQYF,TGTGCCAGCAGCTTAGGGCAGTCTAGCGGGAGTCAAGAGACCCAGTACTTC
few,TRBJ2-5,TRBD1,TRBV18,CASSPRNGQGDGTQYF,TGTGCCAGCTCACCCCGAAACGGGCAGGGGGACGGGACCCAGTACTTC